The 16 T cell receptor beta chains below come from one sample, sequenced in a study of blood T cell repertoires in COVID-19. Libraries were prepared by immunoSEQ multiplex PCR; TCRdb keeps only in-frame clonotypes and omits some of them. Altogether over 250,000 clones are present, about 91% being singletons, with the ten largest covering about 12%. Sequencing input: peripheral blood. Receptor source: an older woman with acute or convalescent COVID-19.

The V call is TRBV2, the J call TRBJ2-7, with D hard to call. Germline V gene data show CDR1 as SNHLY and CDR2 as FYNNEI. This CDR3 has 11 amino acids. Trimming pared 7 bases from V and 5 bases from J, leaving 9 bases between. The CDR3 sequence: CASTIRNEQYF. CDR3 DNA sequence: TGTGCCAGCACCATTAGAAACGAGCAGTACTTC.

V is TRBV3-1 (or the pseudogene TRBV3-2) and J is TRBJ2-6, with D possibly being TRBD1 (6 bases). V lost 4 bases, J lost 0 bases, and 13 bases lay in between. The germline gives CDR1 LGHDT, CDR2 YNNKEL (reference sequence). This CDR3 region has 17 residues. CDR3 amino acids: CASSLLQGSSGANVLTF. The CDR3 DNA is TGTGCCAGCAGCCTACTACAGGGCTCCTCTGGGGCCAACGTCCTGACTTTC.

Concerning this clone itself: In the same sample, other DNA sequences code for this CDR3. This rearrangement joins TRBV18 to TRBJ1-5, with TRBD1 matching over 7 bases. The CDR3 totals 13 residues. CDR1 is KGHSH, CDR2 LQKENI, per germline. With 6 bases clipped from V and 5 bases from J, the junction kept 4 bases outside the gene matches. CDR3 bases: TGTGCCAGCTCCCGAGACAGGGATCAGCCCCAGCATTTT. It specifies CASSRDRDQPQHF.

The rearrangement joins TRBV9 to TRBJ2-1, with 10 bases that match TRBD2. The germline CDR1 and CDR2 sequences are SGDLS and YYNGEE. This CDR3 contains 16 residues. Germline trimming cut 0 bases from V and 9 bases from J; bases unmatched to any gene: 9. The CDR3 bases are TGTGCCAGCAGCGTAGGGTCAGCGGGAGGGCAGGGTGAGCAGTTCTTC. Translation gives CASSVGSAGGQGEQFF.

The table lists this clone with a few counts. The chain employs TRBV28 and TRBJ1-1; D is uncertain. The germline V and J ends were trimmed by 3 bases and 4 bases, with 12 bases remaining between them. This CDR3 has 14 amino acids. Germline assignment: CDR1 MDHEN and CDR2 SYDVKM. The CDR3 sequence: CASSLAVGGTEAFF. The CDR3 DNA sequence: TGTGCCAGCAGTTTGGCGGTTGGCGGCACTGAAGCTTTCTTT.

The chain recombines TRBV19 with TRBJ2-1, with 7 bases matching TRBD1. CDR3 length: 15 residues. Looked up from germline, CDR1 is LNHDA and CDR2 is SQIVND (reference sequence). J was trimmed by 4 bases and V by 7 bases; bases with no gene match: 10. The DNA of the CDR3 is TGTGCCAGTACCGAGGGGGCTACCTTTTACAATGAGCAGTTCTTC. Its protein is CASTEGATFYNEQFF.

The chain combines TRBV7-2 with TRBJ2-5; D is undetermined. The CDR3 runs 13 residues. Trimming shortened V by 4 bases and J by 13 bases, and 19 bases separated the two germline ends. Germline values: CDR1 SGHTA, CDR2 FQGNSA. CDR3 DNA: TGTGCCAGCAGCTCCGTAGCTTCCCCGATTCTGTACTTC. Its protein product is CASSSVASPILYF.

This sequence joins TRBV28 and TRBJ1-2, with D uncertain. The CDR3 sequence is 13 residues long. Trimming took off 4 bases at V and 0 bases at J, with 6 bases between the two ends. Looked up from germline, CDR1 is MDHEN and CDR2 is SYDVKM. The CDR3, as DNA: TGTGCCAGCAGTTCGGGGTCTAACTATGGCTACACCTTC. It yields the protein CASSSGSNYGYTF.

This sequence joins TRBV5-1 and TRBJ2-3, with a possible D match to TRBD1 (5 bases). Germline values: CDR1 SGHRS, CDR2 YFSETQ. Trimming took off 0 bases at V and 9 bases at J, with 14 bases between the two ends. The CDR3 sequence is 14 residues long. In DNA form, the CDR3 reads TGCGCCAGCAGCTTGGGAAGGGGCGCGTCGACGCAGTATTTT. This encodes CASSLGRGASTQYF.

There are a few counts of this clone. The chain joins TRBV27 to TRBJ1-2, with 7 bases identical to TRBD1. The CDR3 loop spans 13 amino acids. V was clipped by 3 bases and J by 4 bases; unmatched bases: 2. Per the germline V gene, CDR1 is MNHEY and CDR2 is SMNVEV (reference sequence). In DNA, the CDR3 is TGTGCCAGCAGTTTCGCAGGGGGCTATGGCTACACCTTC. Translation gives CASSFAGGYGYTF.

The chain joins TRBV19 to TRBJ2-5; tentative D call: TRBD1 (6 bases). The CDR3 is made up of 16 amino acids. V was pared by 7 bases and J by 1 base, with 19 bases between. Per germline, CDR1 LNHDA and CDR2 SQIVND (reference sequence). The CDR3 protein is CASIDGQQEIQETQYF. In nucleotides, the CDR3 is TGTGCCAGTATCGACGGACAGCAAGAAATCCAAGAGACCCAGTACTTC. The full variable domain, rest sourced from reference TRBV19 and TRBJ2-5, is DGGITQSPKYLFRKEGQNVTLSCEQNLNHDAMYWYRQDPGQGLRLIYYSQIVNDFQKGDIAEGYSVSREKKESFPLTVTSAQKNPTAFYLCASIDGQQEIQETQYFGPGTRLLVL.

J is TRBJ2-2 and V is TRBV7-3; 11 bases line up with TRBD2. This CDR3 is 18 amino acids long. Germline V CDR1 and CDR2: SGHTA, FQGTGA. V shed 3 bases and J 6 bases; nucleotides not matched to a gene: 12. This CDR3 is CASSLASGGIVPAGELFF. The CDR3 nucleotides are TGTGCCAGCAGCTTGGCTAGCGGGGGGATTGTACCCGCCGGGGAGCTGTTTTTT.

The J gene is TRBJ2-1, the V gene TRBV6-5, with 12 positions matching TRBD2. Trimming cost V 6 bases and J 5 bases; bases outside gene matches: 5. Germline V CDR1 and CDR2: MNHEY, SVGAGI. CDR3 size: 15 residues. CDR3: CASRTSGRNDNEQFF. CDR3 DNA: TGTGCCAGCAGAACTAGCGGGAGGAACGACAATGAGCAGTTCTTC.

V gene TRBV28 combines with J gene TRBJ2-1, with 10 bases matching TRBD2. After removal of 2 bases from V and 8 bases from J, the junction contained 12 bases not matched to a gene. CDR3 size: 17 residues. The germline CDR1 and CDR2 sequences are MDHEN and SYDVKM. The CDR3 bases are TGTGCCAGCAGTTTACCCCTAGCGGGAGAGAGCGGGTATGAGCAGTTCTTC. Translated: CASSLPLAGESGYEQFF.

The gene calls are TRBV5-1 and TRBJ2-2, with 8 bases fitting TRBD2. Germline CDR1 reads SGHRS; CDR2 reads YFSETQ. The V segment lost 0 bases and the J segment 7 bases; nucleotides outside the gene matches: 5. The CDR3 contains 15 residues. DNA of the CDR3: TGCGCCAGCAGCTTGGAAGCGGGAGAACTCGGGGAGCTGTTTTTT. Its protein product is CASSLEAGELGELFF. Variable domain in full (rest from reference TRBV5-1 and TRBJ2-2): KAGVTQTPRYLIKTRGQQVTLSCSPISGHRSVSWYQQTPGQGLQFLFEYFSETQRNKGNFPGRFSGRQFSNSRSEMNVSTLELGDSALYLCASSLEAGELGELFFGEGSRLTVL.

Concerning this clone itself: This sample includes further DNA sequences coding for the same CDR3. V is TRBV5-1 and J is TRBJ2-1; 11 bases fit TRBD2. This CDR3 has 15 residues. Germline V gene data show CDR1 as SGHRS and CDR2 as YFSETQ. V shed 4 bases and J 0 bases; nucleotides not matched to a gene: 0. CDR3 DNA sequence: TGCGCCAGCAGCACTAGCGGGGGCTCCTACAATGAGCAGTTCTTC. Its protein product is CASSTSGGSYNEQFF.